This is a list of T cell receptor beta chains from one sample in a study of blood T cell repertoires in COVID-19. Some clones are missing from TCRdb's copy, which holds only in-frame ones; the method was immunoSEQ multiplex PCR. Of around 380,000 clones detected, around 87% appear once; the ten largest clones hold roughly 1.4%. The sequencing sample was made of PBMCs or T cells enriched from blood (not recorded which). All receptors come from a man aged 30-40 years who had recovered from COVID-19. Each CDR3 is given without its conserved first and last residue. Clone size is not always given. Where it is, it says once, few, many or a class for expanded clones.

>NA|TRBV21-1|TRBJ1-4
ASSTESQGAGATNEKLF
>NA|TRBV7-9|TRBJ2-1
ASNPGGAGDHNEQF
>NA|TRBV29-1|TRBJ2-1
SVPAGTGGFYEQF
>few|TRBV29-1|TRBJ1-2
SVPGQGTDGYT
>NA|TRBV5-1|TRBJ1-1
ASSSDRTLSEAF
>NA|TRBV7-9|TRBJ1-2
ASEGANDGYT
>NA|TRBV29-1|TRBJ1-2
SVEGGTGSNYGYT
>NA|TRBV9|TRBJ1-2
ASSGGGGDNYGYT
>NA|TRBV5-1|TRBJ1-5
ASSSEPNLNQPQH
>NA|TRBV19|TRBJ1-2
ASSIGQENYGYT
>NA|TRBV11-2|TRBJ1-5
ASSWGQNQPQH
>once|TRBV3-1/TRBV3-2|TRBJ2-7
ASSQERFQRGGEQY
>NA|TRBV7-9|TRBJ2-7
ASSSGGTDPRSYEQY
>NA|TRBV27|TRBJ2-5
ASSGSGFRAETQY
>once|TRBV11-2|TRBJ2-1
ASSLGRTVYNEQF
>NA|TRBV11-2|TRBJ1-3
ASRHSGVISGNTIY
>NA|TRBV11-2|TRBJ1-3
ASSLEGTGGNTIY
>NA|TRBV6-2/TRBV6-3|TRBJ1-2
ASSSGTGHFNYGYT
>NA|TRBV30|TRBJ2-3
AWSVQGGTDTQY
>NA|TRBV13|TRBJ1-3
ASSHSTGNTIY
>NA|TRBV6-2/TRBV6-3|TRBJ2-4
ASSLLDSSTDIQY
>NA|TRBV13|TRBJ2-1
ASSKTGTSYNEQF
>NA|TRBV14|TRBJ1-2
ASSPELNYGYT
>NA|TRBV5-1|TRBJ2-3
ASSSDRGDTDTQY
>NA|TRBV5-4|TRBJ1-1
ASSFGSVGMDTEAF
>NA|TRBV7-2|TRBJ1-5
ASSLGGQLNQPQH
>NA|TRBV10-3|TRBJ1-1
AITQAGTGNTEAF
>NA|TRBV3-1/TRBV3-2|TRBJ1-1
ASSLTRGFGAEAF
>once|TRBV11-3|TRBJ2-1
ASSQGRGSNEQF
>NA|TRBV5-6|TRBJ2-7
ASSFSGPLSYEQY
>NA|TRBV6-5|TRBJ1-6
ASSYSERGPGSPLH
>NA|TRBV6-5|TRBJ1-1
ATWAHPNTEAF
>NA|TRBV5-5|TRBJ1-1
ASSLARVRLNTEAF
>NA|TRBV18|TRBJ1-5
ASSPDRAGADQPQH
>NA|TRBV6-2/TRBV6-3|TRBJ2-2
ASSFPNRDTGELF
>NA|TRBV18|TRBJ2-7
ASSPRTGSSYEQY
>NA|TRBV7-9|TRBJ1-2
ASREVSGYT
>NA|TRBV30|TRBJ1-6
AWSRTQGAASPLH
>NA|TRBV27|TRBJ1-2
ASSPQPRVVRYGYT
>NA|TRBV2|TRBJ1-1
ASTPRRVILVTEAF
>few|TRBV7-2|TRBJ2-1
ASSVVRVNEQF
>NA|TRBV2|TRBJ1-2
ASSEARRGGYT
>NA|TRBV10-2|TRBJ2-7
ASSPGQGTYEQY
>NA|TRBV6-5|TRBJ2-7
AIPQGAYEQY
>NA|TRBV7-2|TRBJ2-7
ASSLAVTTQTYEQY
>NA|TRBV9|TRBJ1-3
ASSGPGQHIYGNTIY
>NA|TRBV7-2|TRBJ2-7
ASSVTLATAYEQY
>NA|TRBV6-2/TRBV6-3|TRBJ1-3
ASSPFRQGASGNTIY
>NA|TRBV3-1/TRBV3-2|TRBJ2-5
ASRPYGSGYQETQY
>NA|TRBV10-2|TRBJ2-5
ASSESTSGGPLTQY
>NA|TRBV29-1|TRBJ1-2
SSLEGAHYGYT
>NA|TRBV14|TRBJ2-2
ASSQLLGGGELF
>many|TRBV6-2/TRBV6-3|TRBJ1-5
ASSYRQGTNQPQH
>once|TRBV5-4|TRBJ1-2
ASSADGTNYGYT
>NA|TRBV2|TRBJ2-5
ASSTINGTGGHWQETQY
>once|TRBV4-3|TRBJ1-5
ASSRVEGNQPQH
>NA|TRBV4-2|TRBJ2-7
ASTHFDREIYEQY